The rows below give T cell receptor beta chains drawn from one sample of a study of blood T cell repertoires in COVID-19. This table comes from immunoSEQ multiplex PCR, and its TCRdb copy is limited to in-frame clones, with some not included. Of roughly 150,000 clones in the sample, 75% to 90% were seen once. Sample: peripheral blood. The origin of the receptors is a man aged 18 to 29 with COVID-19, enrolled during active disease. Both conserved end residues are part of each CDR3. The order of the fields is clone size, V gene, J gene, D gene, CDR3 protein, CDR3 DNA. D genes are given only for firm matches. A clone size is listed for some rows: how often the clone was seen (once, few, many), or a class if it is expanded.

>NA|TRBV28|TRBJ1-1|TRBD1
CATDRGGFEAFF
TGTGCCACGGACAGGGGGGGGTTTGAAGCTTTCTTT
>NA|TRBV2|TRBJ2-7|TRBD1
CASSEGQGARYEQYF
TGTGCCAGCAGTGAGGGACAGGGGGCAAGGTACGAGCAGTACTTC
>NA|TRBV18|TRBJ2-7|NA
CASSPPAWAGIMYEQYF
TGTGCCAGCTCACCACCTGCCTGGGCAGGAATCATGTACGAGCAGTACTTC
>NA|TRBV7-2|TRBJ2-1|TRBD1
CASSLTTGNEQFF
TGTGCCAGCAGTTTAACGACAGGGAACGAGCAGTTCTTC
>few|TRBV7-9|TRBJ2-7|NA
CASSLQGSSYEQYF
TGTGCCAGCAGCTTACAGGGAAGCTCCTACGAGCAGTACTTC
>once|TRBV7-9|TRBJ2-5|TRBD1
CASSLATPGQGLETQYF
TGTGCCAGCAGCTTAGCTACCCCGGGACAGGGGTTGGAGACCCAGTACTTC
>NA|TRBV11-3|TRBJ2-2|NA
CASSLGVLGELFF
TGTGCCAGCAGCTTAGGAGTACTCGGGGAGCTGTTTTTT
>NA|TRBV19|TRBJ1-1|NA
CASSIGATEAFF
TGTGCCAGTAGTATAGGGGCCACTGAAGCTTTCTTT
>NA|TRBV29-1|TRBJ1-2|NA
CSVDRWGDYGYTF
TGCAGCGTTGACCGGTGGGGGGACTATGGCTACACCTTC
>NA|TRBV12-3/TRBV12-4|TRBJ2-3|NA
CASSSGGGTQYF
TGTGCCAGCAGTTCCGGGGGAGGAACGCAGTATTTT
>NA|TRBV7-9|TRBJ1-6|TRBD1
CASSLNRGTYRGGYSPLHF
TGTGCCAGCAGCCTAAACAGGGGTACCTACCGAGGGGGTTATTCACCCCTCCACTTT
>NA|TRBV14|TRBJ2-6|NA
CASSPQLSGANVLTF
TGTGCCAGCAGCCCCCAACTCTCTGGGGCCAACGTCCTGACTTTC
>few|TRBV29-1|TRBJ2-3|NA
CSVEGWRERLDTQYF
TGCAGCGTTGAGGGGTGGAGGGAGAGGTTAGATACGCAGTATTTT
>NA|TRBV29-1|TRBJ2-7|NA
CSVRTASYEQYF
TGCAGCGTTAGGACTGCCTCCTACGAGCAGTACTTC